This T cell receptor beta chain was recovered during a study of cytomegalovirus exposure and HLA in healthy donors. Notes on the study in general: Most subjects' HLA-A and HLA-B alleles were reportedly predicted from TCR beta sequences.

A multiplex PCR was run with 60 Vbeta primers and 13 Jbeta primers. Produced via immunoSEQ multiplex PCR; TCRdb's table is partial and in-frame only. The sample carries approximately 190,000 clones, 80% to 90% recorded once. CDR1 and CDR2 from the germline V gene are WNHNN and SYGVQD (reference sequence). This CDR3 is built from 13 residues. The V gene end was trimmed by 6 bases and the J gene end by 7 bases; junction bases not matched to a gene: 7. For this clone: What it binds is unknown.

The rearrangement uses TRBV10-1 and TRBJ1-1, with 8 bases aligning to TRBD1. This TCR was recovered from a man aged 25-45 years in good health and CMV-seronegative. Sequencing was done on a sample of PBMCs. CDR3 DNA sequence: TGCGCCAGCAGAAGGGACAGGAGGGGTGAAGCTTTCTTT. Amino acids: CASRRDRRGEAFF.